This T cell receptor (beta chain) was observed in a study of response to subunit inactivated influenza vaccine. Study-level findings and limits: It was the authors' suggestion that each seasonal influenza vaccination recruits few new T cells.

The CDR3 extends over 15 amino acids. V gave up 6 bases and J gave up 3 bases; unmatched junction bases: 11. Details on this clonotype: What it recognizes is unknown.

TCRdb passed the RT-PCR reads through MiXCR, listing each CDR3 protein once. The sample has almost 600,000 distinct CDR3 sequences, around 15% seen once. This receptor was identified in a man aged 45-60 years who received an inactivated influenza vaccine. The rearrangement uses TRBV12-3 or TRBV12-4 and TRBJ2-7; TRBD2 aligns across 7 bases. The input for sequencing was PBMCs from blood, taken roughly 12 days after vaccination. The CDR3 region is CASSAGASGIYEQYF. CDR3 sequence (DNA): TGTGCCAGCAGCGCCGGGGCTAGCGGAATCTACGAGCAGTACTTC.